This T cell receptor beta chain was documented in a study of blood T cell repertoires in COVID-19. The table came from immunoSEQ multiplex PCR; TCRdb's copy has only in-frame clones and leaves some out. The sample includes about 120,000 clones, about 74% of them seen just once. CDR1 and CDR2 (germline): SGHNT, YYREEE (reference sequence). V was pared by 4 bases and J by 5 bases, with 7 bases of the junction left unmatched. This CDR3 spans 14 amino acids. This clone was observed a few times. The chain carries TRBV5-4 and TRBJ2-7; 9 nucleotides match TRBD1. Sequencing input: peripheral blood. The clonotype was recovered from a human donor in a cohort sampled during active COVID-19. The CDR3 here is CASSPPGQGHEQYF. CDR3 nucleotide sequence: TGTGCCAGCAGCCCGCCGGGACAGGGCCACGAGCAGTACTTC.